This T cell receptor (beta chain) appears in the sequencing data of a study of T cell repertoires in cytomegalovirus infection. Study as a whole: Public TCR beta signatures provided an indication of both CMV infection and a matching HLA type.

Comments on this clonotype: Its antigen is as yet unknown.

The germline V gene has CDR1 SQVTM and CDR2 ANQGSEA. CDR3 size: 12 residues. V gave up 6 bases and J gave up 8 bases, with 16 bases separating them. TCRdb reprocessed the reads via MiXCR and lists one record per CDR3 protein. The data hold about 770,000 distinct CDR3 sequences, with about 28% observed a single time. Study-wide points: CMV-specific HLA-C-restricted TCR beta clonotypes dominated the ex vivo response. Cumulated frequencies of public TCR beta families served to identify carriers of CMV plus the relevant HLA.

The V gene is TRBV29-1, the J gene TRBJ1-2, with D perhaps TRBD1 (5 bases). The sequences come from cultured CD8+ T cells from PBMCs, collected from culture after CMV antigen stimulation. This clonotype was obtained from a human donor in good health (CMV status not recorded). Some clones in this sample may be carry-over from other donors' samples. The CDR3 region has the DNA TGCAGCGTCGAGGGCCAGGGAGAAGGCTACACCTTC. Its translation: CSVEGQGEGYTF.